The 20 T cell receptor beta chains listed next were all sequenced from one sample in a study of response to subunit inactivated influenza vaccine. In TCRdb, the RT-PCR reads were re-called with MiXCR into one record per CDR3 protein. Of hundreds of thousands of distinct CDR3 sequences in the sample, approximately 7.1% were seen once. Sample: PBMCs from blood, taken about 23 months after vaccination. These receptors were collected from a man aged 50 to 69 who received an inactivated influenza vaccine.

This clonotype was observed many times. Written as DNA, the CDR3 is TGTGCCAGCAGCTTCACCGGGACAGGTGAAGCTTTCTTT. Its translation is CASSFTGTGEAFF. J is TRBJ1-1 and V is TRBV7-9, with 8 bases lining up with TRBD1. Trimming cost V 3 bases and J 7 bases; bases outside gene matches: 4. CDR1 and CDR2 (germline): SEHNR, FQNEAQ (reference sequence). The CDR3 consists of 13 residues. The full variable domain, its missing parts supplied by reference TRBV7-9 and TRBJ1-1, is DTGVSQNPRHKITKRGQNVTFRCDPISEHNRLYWYRQTLGQGPEFLTYFQNEAQLEKSRLLSDRFSAERPKGSFSTLEIQRTEQGDSAMYLCASSFTGTGEAFFGQGTRLTVV.

The rearrangement links TRBV7-2 to TRBJ1-1; 9 positions match TRBD1. CDR3 size: 13 residues. Germline CDR1 reads SGHTA; CDR2 reads FQGNSA. V was clipped by 5 bases and J by 9 bases; unmatched bases: 7. The CDR3 sequence: CASSPRTGVQAFF. The CDR3, as DNA: TGTGCCAGCAGCCCTCGGACAGGGGTGCAAGCTTTCTTT.

CDR3 bases: TGTGCCAGTAAGGGGAGCGGGATTGACACCGGGGAGCTGTTTTTT. Translation gives CASKGSGIDTGELFF. The rearrangement joins TRBV7-2 to TRBJ2-2, with TRBD2 matching 7 bases. From germline, CDR1 is SGHTA and CDR2 FQGNSA. This CDR3 is 15 amino acids long. V trimming: 9 bases; J trimming: 3 bases; junction bases outside the gene matches: 10.

The chain employs TRBV6-2 or TRBV6-3 and TRBJ2-7; TRBD2 aligns across 11 bases. The germline gives CDR1 MNHEY, CDR2 SVGEGT. The CDR3 totals 14 residues. The ends lost 0 bases at V and 10 bases at J; junction bases unmatched: 5. The CDR3 here is CASSYSVGLAEQYF. DNA for the CDR3: TGTGCCAGCAGTTACTCCGTGGGACTAGCGGAACAGTACTTC.

The V call is TRBV20-1, the J call TRBJ2-5; weak D call: TRBD2 (6 bases). The germline CDR1 and CDR2 sequences are DFQATT and SNEGSKA (reference sequence). The CDR3 spans 13 residues. Between the trimmed V and J ends, which lost 4 bases and 3 bases, there was a span of 12 bases. CDR3 nucleotides: TGCAGTGCTAACCCGGGAGCGGAAGAGACCCAGTACTTC. Its translation: CSANPGAEETQYF.

This chain links TRBV28 with TRBJ2-1; D uncertain. The V gene lost 3 bases and the J gene lost 7 bases, with 13 bases spanning the gap. Germline V lookup: CDR1 MDHEN, CDR2 SYDVKM. The CDR3 contains 14 residues. The CDR3 protein is CASSFPRAGNEQFF. The CDR3, as DNA: TGTGCCAGCAGTTTTCCCCGGGCCGGGAATGAGCAGTTCTTC.

This clonotype was found many times. This chain links TRBV12-3 or TRBV12-4 with TRBJ2-7, with 8 bases that match TRBD1. This CDR3 is built from 14 residues. The V gene end was trimmed by 6 bases and the J gene end by 2 bases; junction bases not matched to a gene: 6. CDR3 sequence: CASRAGQGTYEQYF. As DNA, the CDR3 is TGTGCCAGCAGAGCTGGACAGGGTACCTACGAGCAGTACTTC.

The chain recombines TRBV20-1 with TRBJ2-3, with D unresolved. Trimming left V 0 bases short and J 2 bases short, with 9 bases between. Germline V lookup: CDR1 DFQATT, CDR2 SNEGSKA (reference sequence). CDR3 length: 14 residues. CDR3 loop: CSARDARVTDTQYF. The CDR3 coding sequence is TGCAGTGCTAGAGATGCCCGGGTCACAGATACGCAGTATTTT.

This clonotype was seen only a few times. V gene TRBV12-3 or TRBV12-4 combines with J gene TRBJ1-1, with D tentatively TRBD1 (5 bases). The CDR3 is 18 residues long. The V end was cut by 2 bases, the J end by 1 base, with 20 bases between. In DNA, the CDR3 is TGTGCCAGCAGTTTAAAAGAGATATGGGGCCCGCAGAACACTGAAGCTTTCTTT. This sequence encodes CASSLKEIWGPQNTEAFF.

The chain joins TRBV9 to TRBJ1-5; D ambiguous. CDR3 size: 15 residues. The germline V gene encodes CDR1 SGDLS and CDR2 YYNGEE. V was clipped by 0 bases and J by 3 bases, with 10 bases between them. The CDR3 spells CASSVGLGTNQPQHF. The CDR3 DNA sequence: TGTGCCAGCAGCGTAGGTCTGGGAACCAATCAGCCCCAGCATTTT.

The chain is built from TRBV19 and TRBJ2-5; D is possibly TRBD1 (5 bases). Germline loops: CDR1 LNHDA, CDR2 SQIVND (reference sequence). The CDR3 extends over 15 amino acids. Trimming pared 5 bases from V and 1 base from J, leaving 14 bases between. Here the CDR3 reads CASSLWGEVQETQYF. The CDR3 nucleotides read TGTGCCAGTAGTCTGTGGGGCGAGGTCCAAGAGACCCAGTACTTC. Full variable domain (rest looked up from reference TRBV19 and TRBJ2-5): DGGITQSPKYLFRKEGQNVTLSCEQNLNHDAMYWYRQDPGQGLRLIYYSQIVNDFQKGDIAEGYSVSREKKESFPLTVTSAQKNPTAFYLCASSLWGEVQETQYFGPGTRLLVL.

This chain links TRBV10-2 with TRBJ2-2, with 8 bases fitting TRBD1. The trim removed 7 bases at V and 6 bases at J, leaving 7 bases unmatched. Germline CDR1 and CDR2: WSHSY and SAAADI. This CDR3 region has 14 residues. This CDR3 is CASNRQGWAGELFF. The CDR3 region has the DNA TGCGCCAGCAACCGACAGGGGTGGGCCGGGGAGCTGTTTTTT.

Details on this clonotype: At one end, the junction sequence differs from germline, possibly due to a read error. The chain joins TRBV5-6 to TRBJ2-7; D gene unclear. Germline V gives CDR1 SGHDT, CDR2 YYEEEE. This CDR3 contains 11 residues. CDR3 in DNA: TGTGCCACCAGCTTGGCCCACGAGCAGTACTTC. It translates to CATSLAHEQYF.

There are many counts of this clonotype. This chain links TRBV12-3 or TRBV12-4 with TRBJ1-1; tentatively, D is TRBD1 (6 bases). The CDR3 spans 13 residues. V was pared by 11 bases and J by 2 bases, with 15 bases between. CDR3 protein: CAGSPGQNTEAFF. The CDR3 nucleotides are TGTGCCGGTTCACCGGGACAAAACACTGAAGCTTTCTTT.

V and J are TRBV27 and TRBJ1-2, with a weak D call TRBD1 (5 bases). Trimming removed 2 bases from V and 7 bases from J, with 14 bases in between. In germline, CDR1 is MNHEY, CDR2 SMNVEV (reference sequence). The CDR3 spans 14 residues. The CDR3, as DNA: TGTGCCAGCAGTTTACGGGGGGGGAGGTTTGGCTACACCTTC. Encoded protein: CASSLRGGRFGYTF.

The V call is TRBV29-1, the J call TRBJ2-7; D perhaps matches TRBD2 (5 bases). The CDR3 runs 12 residues. Trimming pared 4 bases from V and 6 bases from J, leaving 13 bases between. CDR1 and CDR2 (germline): SQVTM, ANQGSEA. In DNA, the CDR3 is TGCAGCGTTGGAGGCGCTCGGGGCGAGCAGTACTTC. Protein sequence: CSVGGARGEQYF.

This clonotype was counted at least ten times. The chain carries TRBV4-2 and TRBJ1-5; TRBD1 is a possible D gene (6 bases). The CDR3 totals 15 residues. CDR1 is LGHNA and CDR2 is YNFKEQ in the germline V gene. With 0 bases removed from V and 4 bases from J, the gap between germline ends came to 10 bases. The DNA for the CDR3 is TGTGCCAGCAGCCAAGAAAAGGGGGGGAATCAGCCCCAGCATTTT. Protein product: CASSQEKGGNQPQHF.

The sample holds many counts of this clonotype. V is TRBV29-1 and J is TRBJ2-5, with TRBD2 matching 9 bases. Germline V gene lookup returns CDR1 SQVTM and CDR2 ANQGSEA. CDR3 length equals 16 residues. V shed 0 bases, J shed 4 bases, and the junction held 9 bases outside the gene matches. The CDR3: CSVEEVYETSGETQYF. CDR3 bases: TGCAGCGTTGAAGAGGTGTATGAGACTAGCGGAGAGACCCAGTACTTC.

This chain links TRBV21-1 with TRBJ1-2. TRBV21-1 is reported as a pseudogene. The CDR3 consists of 14 residues. Here the CDR3 reads CASSGSEGPNGYTF. CDR3 bases: TGTGCCAGCAGCGGAAGCGAGGGTCCTAACGGCTACACCTTC.

The table lists this clonotype with many counts. The chain combines TRBV6-2 or TRBV6-3 with TRBJ1-5; D may be TRBD1 (5 bases). Per the germline V gene, CDR1 is MNHEY and CDR2 is SVGEGT. Trimming took 8 bases from V and 2 from J, leaving 22 bases between them. The length of the CDR3 is 17 residues. Here the CDR3 DNA reads TGTGCCAGCCGTCGAGGACATTTCCCTGCGGGCAATCAGCCCCAGCATTTT. Translation gives CASRRGHFPAGNQPQHF.